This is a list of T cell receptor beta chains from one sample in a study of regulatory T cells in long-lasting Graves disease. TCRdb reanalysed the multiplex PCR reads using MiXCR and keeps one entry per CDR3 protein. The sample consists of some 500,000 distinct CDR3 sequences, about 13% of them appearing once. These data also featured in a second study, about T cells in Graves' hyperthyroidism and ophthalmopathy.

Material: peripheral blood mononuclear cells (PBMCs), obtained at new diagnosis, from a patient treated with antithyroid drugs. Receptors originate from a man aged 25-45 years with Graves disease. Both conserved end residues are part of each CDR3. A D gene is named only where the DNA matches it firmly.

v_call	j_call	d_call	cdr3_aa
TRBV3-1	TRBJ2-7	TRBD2	CASSRGLAGGSYEQYF
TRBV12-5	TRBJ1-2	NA	CASGFGLANGYTF
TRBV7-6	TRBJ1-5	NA	CASSAKSYNYGSNQPQHF
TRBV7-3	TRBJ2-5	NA	CASSLRGRSQETQYF
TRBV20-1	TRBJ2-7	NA	CSASGSIYEQYF
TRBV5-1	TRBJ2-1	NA	CASSLVRSIGGTNEQFF
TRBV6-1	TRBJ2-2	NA	CASRETNTGELFF
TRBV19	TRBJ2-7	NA	CASSGKTEISYEQYF
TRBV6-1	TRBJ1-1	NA	CASSEGSGDAEAFF
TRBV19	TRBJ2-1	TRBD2	CASSMAGGSWGNEQFF
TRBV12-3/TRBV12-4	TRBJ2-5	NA	CASSSSGEEETQYF
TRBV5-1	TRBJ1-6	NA	CASSLDGQTNSPLHF
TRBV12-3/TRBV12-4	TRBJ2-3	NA	CASSLAISTDTQYF
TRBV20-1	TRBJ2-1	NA	CSAKRNNEQFF
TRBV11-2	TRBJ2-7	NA	CASSLGPDGSFYEQYF
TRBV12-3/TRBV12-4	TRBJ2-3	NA	CASRSTGNGTDTQYF
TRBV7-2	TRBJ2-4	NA	CASSLGVFEGTGIF
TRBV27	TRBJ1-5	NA	CASSSSWALGDQPQHF
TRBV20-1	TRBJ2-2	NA	CSARTGPSRGGELFF
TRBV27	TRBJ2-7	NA	CASSWGQPYEQYF
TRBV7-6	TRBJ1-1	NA	CASSLTIAGATNTEAFF
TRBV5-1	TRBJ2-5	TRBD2	CASRQGLAEETQYF
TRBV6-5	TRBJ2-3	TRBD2	CASSLRGTTADTQYF
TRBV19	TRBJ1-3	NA	CASSMSVSGNTIYF
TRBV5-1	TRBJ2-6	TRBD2	CASSSGGGPGANVLTF
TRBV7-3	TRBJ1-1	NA	CASSWMGNTEAFF
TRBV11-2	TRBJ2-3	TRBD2	CASSLGRILTSGRAEGTDTQYF
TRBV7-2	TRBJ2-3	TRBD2	CASSLRRAGRADTQYF
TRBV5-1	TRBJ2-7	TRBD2	CASSLGREYRYEQYF
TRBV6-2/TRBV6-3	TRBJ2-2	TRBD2	CASRVAGGSGELFF
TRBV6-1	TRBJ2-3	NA	CASSLGAATRGTDTQYF
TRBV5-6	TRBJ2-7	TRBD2	CASSKGLRPYEQYF
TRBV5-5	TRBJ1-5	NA	CASSLSPTGPQPQHF
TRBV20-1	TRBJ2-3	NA	CSAQRAEVGTQYF
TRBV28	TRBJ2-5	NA	CASRGQGRETQYF
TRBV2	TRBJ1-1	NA	CAEPRRWGRNTEAFF
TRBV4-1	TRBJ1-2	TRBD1	CASSRWGQGDDGYTF
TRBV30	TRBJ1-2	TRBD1	CAWNSGQGTGYTF
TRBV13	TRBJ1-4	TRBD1	CASSTRQGRREKLFF
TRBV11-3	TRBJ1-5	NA	CASSLASTGEKNQPQHF
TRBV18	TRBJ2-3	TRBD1	CASSWTGGEGADTQYF
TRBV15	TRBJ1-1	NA	CATSRDGDNTEAFF
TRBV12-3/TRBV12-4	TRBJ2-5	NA	CASSLVVPETQYF
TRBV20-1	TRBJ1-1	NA	CSAPGPTEAFF
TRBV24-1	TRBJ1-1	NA	CATSDSGSTGTEAFF
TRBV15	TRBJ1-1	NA	CATSRDPMAEAFF
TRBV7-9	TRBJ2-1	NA	CASQGNSYNEQFF
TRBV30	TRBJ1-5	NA	CAWSDGVHQPQHF
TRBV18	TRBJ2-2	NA	CASSPRLADTGELFF
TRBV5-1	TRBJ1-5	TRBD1	CASSPSGQAYQPQHF
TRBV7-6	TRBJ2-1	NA	CASSPVGGVYNEQFF
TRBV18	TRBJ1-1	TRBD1	CASSPTQGQATEAFF
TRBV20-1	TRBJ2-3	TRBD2	CSARDQGFSGGTDTQYF
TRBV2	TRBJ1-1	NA	CASTRESNTEAFF
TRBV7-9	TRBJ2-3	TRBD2	CASSLARAGVFTDTQYF